A selection of T cell receptor beta chains follows, all from one sample in a study of cytomegalovirus exposure and HLA in healthy donors. Some clones are missing from TCRdb's copy, which holds only in-frame ones; the method was immunoSEQ multiplex PCR. The data contain approximately 260,000 clones, just over 85% of them singletons. What was sequenced was PBMCs. The receptors derive from a woman between 18 and 30 years old in good health and CMV-seronegative. Both conserved end residues are part of each CDR3. The D gene is left open where the match is weak. Clone size is shown for a subset of rows, as once, few, many or a class of expanded clone.

V gene	J gene	D gene	clone size	CDR3 DNA	CDR3 protein
TRBV20-1	TRBJ2-3	NA	once	TGCAGTGCCCTCACAGATACGCAGTATTTT	CSALTDTQYF
TRBV5-1	TRBJ2-7	NA	once	TGCGCCAGCAGCTTCTCTGGACAGCCCGAGCAGTACTTC	CASSFSGQPEQYF
TRBV5-1	TRBJ1-5	TRBD1	NA	TGCGCCAGCAGCTACGGACAGGGGGGCAATCAGCCCCAGCATTTT	CASSYGQGGNQPQHF
TRBV6-5	TRBJ2-3	TRBD2	NA	TGTGCCAGCAGTTCCCTACTAGCGGGGGGCACAGATACGCAGTATTTT	CASSSLLAGGTDTQYF
TRBV30	TRBJ2-7	TRBD2	NA	TGTGCCTGGAGGCCAGCGGGGGCCTACGAGCAGTACTTC	CAWRPAGAYEQYF
TRBV4-1	TRBJ2-1	TRBD2	NA	TGCGCCAGCAGCCTACTTAGCGGGATCTCCTACAATGAGCAGTTCTTC	CASSLLSGISYNEQFF
TRBV25-1	TRBJ1-2	TRBD1	NA	TGTGCCAGCAGTGATCCCCGACAGGGACGCGACTATGGCTACACCTTC	CASSDPRQGRDYGYTF
TRBV2	TRBJ2-5	TRBD2	NA	TGTGCCAGTAACCAAGCGGGAGGGAGTGAGACCCAGTACTTC	CASNQAGGSETQYF
TRBV2	TRBJ2-2	NA	NA	TGTGCCAGCAGTGAAAATCGCTATTTTACCGGGGAGCTGTTTTTT	CASSENRYFTGELFF
TRBV4-1	TRBJ1-2	NA	NA	TGCGCCAGCAGCCAAGCCCGAGGGGGGGTCTATGGCTACACCTTC	CASSQARGGVYGYTF
TRBV5-1	TRBJ1-2	NA	NA	TGCGCCAGCAGCTTGTCCGCAGGGCCTAACTATGGCTACACCTTC	CASSLSAGPNYGYTF
TRBV25-1	TRBJ2-7	TRBD1	NA	TGTGCCACCACGGGACAGGGCGGAGACGAGCAGTACTTC	CATTGQGGDEQYF
TRBV7-2	TRBJ1-5	TRBD1	NA	TGTGCCAGCAGCAAACGACAGGGAAGGGGACAGCCCCAGCATTTT	CASSKRQGRGQPQHF
TRBV19	TRBJ1-2	NA	NA	TGTGCCAGTAGTAAAGACAGCTATGGCTACACCTTC	CASSKDSYGYTF
TRBV19	TRBJ1-2	TRBD1	NA	TGTGCCAGTAGTGCCCCGGGACAGGGACGCGATGGCTACACCTTC	CASSAPGQGRDGYTF
TRBV5-5	TRBJ1-2	NA	NA	TGTGCCAGCAGCCCACGCCACAGGGCAGCTAACTATGGCTACACCTTC	CASSPRHRAANYGYTF
TRBV7-2	TRBJ2-5	NA	NA	TGTGCCAGCACCCAGGAGGGAGAGACCCAGTACTTC	CASTQEGETQYF
TRBV6-5	TRBJ2-7	NA	NA	TGTGCCAGCAGTTACTCCGACAGGCCGCTCTCCTACGAGCAGTACTTC	CASSYSDRPLSYEQYF
TRBV30	TRBJ2-7	TRBD1	NA	TGTGCCTGGAGTTACGGGACAGGGCTTTACGAGCAGTACTTC	CAWSYGTGLYEQYF
TRBV11-2	TRBJ2-2	TRBD2	NA	TGTGCCAGCAGCTCCAGACTAAGCGGGGGATCGACTCATACCGGGGAGCTGTTTTTT	CASSSRLSGGSTHTGELFF
TRBV7-6	TRBJ1-4	TRBD1	NA	TGTGCCAGCAGCTCCCGGGACAGTAATGAAAAACTGTTTTTT	CASSSRDSNEKLFF
TRBV30	TRBJ1-6	TRBD1	NA	TGTGCCTGGAGTCACTCGGGAGACAGGGGTTATAATTCACCCCTCCACTTT	CAWSHSGDRGYNSPLHF
TRBV2	TRBJ1-4	TRBD1	NA	TGTGCCAGCAGTGAAGCGACAGGGGTCGATGAAAAACTGTTTTTT	CASSEATGVDEKLFF
TRBV5-4	TRBJ1-2	TRBD1	NA	TGTGCCAGCAGCTTGGGGGGACAGGGTAACTATGGCTACACCTTC	CASSLGGQGNYGYTF
TRBV19	TRBJ1-5	TRBD1	NA	TGTGCCAGTAGTCATACCACAGGGGGCAAGGGCAATCAGCCCCAGCATTTT	CASSHTTGGKGNQPQHF
TRBV11-2	TRBJ2-6	NA	once	TGTGCCAGCAGCCCAACCCAGGGCTCTGGGGCCAACGTCCTGACTTTC	CASSPTQGSGANVLTF
TRBV9	TRBJ1-2	TRBD1	once	TGTGCCAGCAGCGTCTCGGGACAGGAGACTGGCTACACCTTC	CASSVSGQETGYTF
TRBV30	TRBJ2-7	NA	NA	TGTGCCTGGGGGGGCAGCTCCTACGAGCAGTACTTC	CAWGGSSYEQYF
TRBV7-6	TRBJ2-7	NA	NA	TGTGCCAGCAGCTTAGGAGGGAGCGAGCAGTACTTC	CASSLGGSEQYF
TRBV6-1	TRBJ2-1	NA	NA	TGTGCCAGCAGCTCAGGTGAGCAGTTCTTC	CASSSGEQFF
TRBV30	TRBJ1-1	TRBD1	NA	TGTGCCTGCTCTGTACAGGGGGAGACTGAAGCTTTCTTT	CACSVQGETEAFF
TRBV4-3	TRBJ1-5	NA	NA	TGCGCCAGCAGCCAAGATAGAGGACTGACTTATCAGCCCCAGCATTTT	CASSQDRGLTYQPQHF
TRBV13	TRBJ2-3	NA	once	TGTGCCAGCAGCTTACCTAGTACAGATACGCAGTATTTT	CASSLPSTDTQYF
TRBV5-1	TRBJ1-5	NA	once	TGCGCCAGCAGCTTCGCCCCCGGGTCTACCGATAGCAATCAGCCCCAGCATTTT	CASSFAPGSTDSNQPQHF
TRBV19	TRBJ1-5	NA	NA	TGTGCCAGTAGGTCGGGATTTGACCAGCCCCAGCATTTT	CASRSGFDQPQHF
TRBV7-9	TRBJ2-5	NA	NA	TGTGCCAGCAGCTCTGACTTCGCAGAGACCCAGTACTTC	CASSSDFAETQYF
TRBV5-6	TRBJ2-7	NA	NA	TGTGCCAGCAGCTTGGCAGGTGACTCCTACGAGCAGTACTTC	CASSLAGDSYEQYF
TRBV19	TRBJ2-7	TRBD2	NA	TGTGCCAGTAGCGCATGGGGTGCGGCTAGCGGGAGGGACTACGAGCAGTACTTC	CASSAWGAASGRDYEQYF
TRBV15	TRBJ1-2	NA	NA	TGTGCCACCAGCAGAGCGACCACAGGTTCATATGGCTACACCTTC	CATSRATTGSYGYTF
TRBV10-3	TRBJ1-3	TRBD1	few	TGTGCCATCAGTCTCGGGACAGCTGGAAACACCATATATTTT	CAISLGTAGNTIYF
TRBV6-1	TRBJ2-7	TRBD1	NA	TGTGCCAGCAGCGGGAAGGACAGGGGGTTCGCCGAGCAGTACTTC	CASSGKDRGFAEQYF
TRBV4-3	TRBJ2-2	NA	NA	TGCGCCAGCAGCCCTGATATAACAGGGACCGGGGAGCTGTTTTTT	CASSPDITGTGELFF
TRBV9	TRBJ2-2	NA	few	TGTGCCAGCAGCGTAGAAGGGGTGACCGGGGAGCTGTTTTTT	CASSVEGVTGELFF
TRBV2	TRBJ1-2	NA	few	TGTGCCAGCAGTGCATTCAGGGATAACTATGGCTACACCTTC	CASSAFRDNYGYTF
TRBV7-2	TRBJ2-1	NA	NA	TGTGCCAGCAGCCACGACAGTCCCTACAATGAGCAGTTCTTC	CASSHDSPYNEQFF
TRBV7-9	TRBJ2-7	NA	NA	TGTGCCAGCAGCTCCGTACAGATCTCCTACGAGCAGTACTTC	CASSSVQISYEQYF
TRBV6-1	TRBJ2-3	NA	once	TGTGCCAGCAGTTCCGGGGATACGCAGTATTTT	CASSSGDTQYF
TRBV4-3	TRBJ2-7	NA	NA	TGCGCCAGCAGCCAAGCCCAGGACATGACCTACGAGCAGTACTTC	CASSQAQDMTYEQYF
TRBV6-5	TRBJ1-1	NA	NA	TGTGCCAGCAGTTTGGTATCGGCCAGGACTGAAGCTTTCTTT	CASSLVSARTEAFF
TRBV6-6	TRBJ2-3	NA	NA	TGTGCCAGCAGTTTTACACAGGGTGCGCAGTATTTT	CASSFTQGAQYF